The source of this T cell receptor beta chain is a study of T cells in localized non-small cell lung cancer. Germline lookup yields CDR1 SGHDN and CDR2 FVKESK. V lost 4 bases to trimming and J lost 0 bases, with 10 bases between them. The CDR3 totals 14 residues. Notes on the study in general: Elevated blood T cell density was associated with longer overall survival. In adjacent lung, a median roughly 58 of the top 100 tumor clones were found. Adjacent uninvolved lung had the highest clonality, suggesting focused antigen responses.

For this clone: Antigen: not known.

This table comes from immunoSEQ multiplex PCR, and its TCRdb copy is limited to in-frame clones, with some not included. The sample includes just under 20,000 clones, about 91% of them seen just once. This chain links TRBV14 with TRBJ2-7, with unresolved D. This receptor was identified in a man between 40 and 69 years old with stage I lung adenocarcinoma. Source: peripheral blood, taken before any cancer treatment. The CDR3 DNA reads TGTGCCAGCAGCCCCGAAGATCGCTCCTACGAGCAGTACTTC. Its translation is CASSPEDRSYEQYF.